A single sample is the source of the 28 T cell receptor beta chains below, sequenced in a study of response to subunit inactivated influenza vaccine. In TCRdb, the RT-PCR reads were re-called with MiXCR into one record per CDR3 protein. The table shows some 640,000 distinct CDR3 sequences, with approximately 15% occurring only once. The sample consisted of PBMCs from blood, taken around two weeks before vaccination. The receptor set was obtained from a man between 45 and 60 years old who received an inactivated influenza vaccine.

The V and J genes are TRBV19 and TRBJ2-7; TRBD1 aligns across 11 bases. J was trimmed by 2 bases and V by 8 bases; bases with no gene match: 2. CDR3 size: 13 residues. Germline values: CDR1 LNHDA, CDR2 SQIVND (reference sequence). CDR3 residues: CASGQGATYEQYF. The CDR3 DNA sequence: TGTGCCAGTGGACAGGGGGCAACCTACGAGCAGTACTTC.

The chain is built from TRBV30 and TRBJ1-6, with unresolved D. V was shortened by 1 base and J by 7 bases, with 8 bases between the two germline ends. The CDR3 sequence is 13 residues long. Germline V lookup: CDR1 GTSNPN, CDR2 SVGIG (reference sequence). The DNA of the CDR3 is TGTGCCTGGAGTGCACAGCAAAATTCACCCCTCCACTTT. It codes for CAWSAQQNSPLHF. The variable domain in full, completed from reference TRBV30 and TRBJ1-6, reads SQTIHQWPATLVQPVGSPLSLECTVEGTSNPNLYWYRQAAGRGLQLLFYSVGIGQISSEVPQNLSASRPQDRQFILSSKKLLLSDSGFYLCAWSAQQNSPLHFGNGTRLTVT.

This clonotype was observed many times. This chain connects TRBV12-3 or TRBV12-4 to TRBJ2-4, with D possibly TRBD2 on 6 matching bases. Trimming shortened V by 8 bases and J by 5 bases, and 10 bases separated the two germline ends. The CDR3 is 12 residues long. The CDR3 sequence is CASFGGENIQYF. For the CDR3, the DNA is TGTGCCAGCTTCGGCGGGGAAAACATTCAGTACTTC.

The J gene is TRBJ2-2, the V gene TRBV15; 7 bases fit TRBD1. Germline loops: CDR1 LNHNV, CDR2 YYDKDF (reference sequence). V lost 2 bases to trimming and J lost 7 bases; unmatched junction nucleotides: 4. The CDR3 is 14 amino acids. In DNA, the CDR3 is TGTGCCACCAGCAGATTAACAGGGGTCGGGGAGCTGTTTTTT. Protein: CATSRLTGVGELFF.

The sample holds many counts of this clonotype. The CDR3 is CASSFLGVQDGYTF. As DNA, the CDR3 is TGTGCCAGCAGTTTTTTGGGGGTTCAGGATGGCTACACCTTC. V gene TRBV12-3 or TRBV12-4 combines with J gene TRBJ1-2; weak D call: TRBD1 (5 bases). Trimming shortened V by 3 bases and J by 6 bases, and 14 bases separated the two germline ends. The CDR3 is made up of 14 amino acids.

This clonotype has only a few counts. CDR3 DNA: TGCAGTGCTAGAGGGTGGACGGCGGACTATGGCTACACCTTC. This sequence encodes CSARGWTADYGYTF. The chain employs TRBV20-1 and TRBJ1-2; D not certain. The CDR3 is made up of 14 amino acids. The V gene lost 1 base and the J gene lost 3 bases, with 12 bases spanning the gap. Germline CDR1 DFQATT, CDR2 SNEGSKA (reference sequence).

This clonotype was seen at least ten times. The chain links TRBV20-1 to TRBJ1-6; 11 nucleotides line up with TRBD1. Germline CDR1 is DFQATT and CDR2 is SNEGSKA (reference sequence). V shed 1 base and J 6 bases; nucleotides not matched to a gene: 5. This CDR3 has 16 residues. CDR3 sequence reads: CSARAGQGARNSPLHF. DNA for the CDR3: TGCAGTGCTAGAGCAGGACAGGGGGCGCGTAATTCACCCCTCCACTTT.

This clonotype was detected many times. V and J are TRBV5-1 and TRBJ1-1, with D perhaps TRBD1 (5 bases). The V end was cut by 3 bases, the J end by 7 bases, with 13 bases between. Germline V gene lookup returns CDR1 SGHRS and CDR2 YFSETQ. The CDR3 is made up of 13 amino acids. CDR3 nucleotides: TGCGCCAGCAGCTACGACAGCGAGATTGAAGCTTTCTTT. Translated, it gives CASSYDSEIEAFF.

The CDR3 spells CSARTSGRGTGELFF. The CDR3 region has the DNA TGCAGTGCTAGAACTAGCGGGAGGGGAACCGGGGAGCTGTTTTTT. This chain links TRBV20-1 with TRBJ2-2; 13 bases align to TRBD2. Germline lookup yields CDR1 DFQATT and CDR2 SNEGSKA (reference sequence). This CDR3 has 15 residues. J gave up 5 bases and V 2 bases, and 2 bases lay outside the gene matches.

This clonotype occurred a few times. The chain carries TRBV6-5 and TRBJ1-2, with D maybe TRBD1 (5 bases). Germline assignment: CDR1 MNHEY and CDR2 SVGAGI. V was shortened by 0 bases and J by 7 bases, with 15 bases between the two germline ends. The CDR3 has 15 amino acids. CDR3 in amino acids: CASSYSYQGITGYTF. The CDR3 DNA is TGTGCCAGCAGTTACTCGTATCAGGGCATCACTGGCTACACCTTC.

The CDR3 nucleotides are TGTGCCAGCAGCTTAGACCGGACAGGCTACGAGCAGTACTTC. It codes for CASSLDRTGYEQYF. The chain uses TRBV11-2 and TRBJ2-7, with 7 bases that match TRBD1. V lost 0 bases to trimming and J lost 3 bases; unmatched junction nucleotides: 2. Germline CDR1 reads SGHAT; CDR2 reads FQNNGV. The CDR3 extends over 14 amino acids.

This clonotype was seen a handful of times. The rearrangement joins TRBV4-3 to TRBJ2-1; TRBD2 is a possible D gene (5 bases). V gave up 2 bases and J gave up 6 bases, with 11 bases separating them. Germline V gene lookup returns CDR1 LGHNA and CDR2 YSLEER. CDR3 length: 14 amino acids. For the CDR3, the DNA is TGCGCCAGCAGCCAAAAATCGGCGGGCAATGAGCAGTTCTTC. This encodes CASSQKSAGNEQFF.

CDR3: CASNWAGADTQYF. Written as DNA, the CDR3 is TGTGCCAGTAATTGGGCGGGAGCAGATACGCAGTATTTT. This chain connects TRBV19 to TRBJ2-3; 7 nucleotides align to TRBD2. Germline trimming cut 7 bases from V and 4 bases from J; bases unmatched to any gene: 5. The length of the CDR3 is 13 residues. Germline CDR1 reads LNHDA; CDR2 reads SQIVND (reference sequence). The whole variable domain, filled in from reference TRBV19 and TRBJ2-3, reads DGGITQSPKYLFRKEGQNVTLSCEQNLNHDAMYWYRQDPGQGLRLIYYSQIVNDFQKGDIAEGYSVSREKKESFPLTVTSAQKNPTAFYLCASNWAGADTQYFGPGTRLTVL.

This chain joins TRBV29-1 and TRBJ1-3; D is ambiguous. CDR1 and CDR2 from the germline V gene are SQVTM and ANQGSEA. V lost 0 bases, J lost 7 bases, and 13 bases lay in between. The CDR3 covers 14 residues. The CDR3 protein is CSVEDPFQGNTIYF. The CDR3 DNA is TGCAGCGTTGAAGATCCGTTTCAAGGGAACACCATATATTTT. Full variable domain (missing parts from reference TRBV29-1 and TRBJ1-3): SAVISQKPSRDICQRGTSLTIQCQVDSQVTMMFWYRQQPGQSLTLIATANQGSEATYESGFVIDKFPISRPNLTFSTLTVSNMSPEDSSIYLCSVEDPFQGNTIYFGEGSWLTVV.

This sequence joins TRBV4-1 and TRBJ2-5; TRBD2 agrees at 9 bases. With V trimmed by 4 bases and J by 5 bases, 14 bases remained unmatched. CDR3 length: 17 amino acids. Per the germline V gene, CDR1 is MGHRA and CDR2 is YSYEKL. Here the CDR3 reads CASSLIPASGGLETQYF. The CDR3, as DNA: TGCGCCAGCAGCCTCATCCCGGCCAGCGGGGGGCTGGAGACCCAGTACTTC.

DNA for the CDR3: TGTGCCAGCAGGACGGGGGTGCGCTACGAGCAGTACTTC. Residues: CASRTGVRYEQYF. This chain connects TRBV28 to TRBJ2-7; a weak D match, TRBD2 (6 bases). V lost 6 bases and J 3 bases, leaving 12 bases between the germline ends. Germline CDR1 reads MDHEN; CDR2 reads SYDVKM. The CDR3 extends over 13 amino acids.

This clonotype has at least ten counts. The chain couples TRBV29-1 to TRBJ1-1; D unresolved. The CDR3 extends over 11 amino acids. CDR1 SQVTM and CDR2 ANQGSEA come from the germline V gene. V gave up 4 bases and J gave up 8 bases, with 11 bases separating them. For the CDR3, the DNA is TGCAGCGTTGGGACTCAGCGAGAAGCTTTCTTT. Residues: CSVGTQREAFF.

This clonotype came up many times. The CDR3 nucleotides are TGCGCCAGCAGCTCGACAGGGGACGAGCAGTACTTC. This encodes CASSSTGDEQYF. The V gene is TRBV5-1, the J gene TRBJ2-7; 8 bases line up with TRBD1. CDR1 and CDR2 from the germline V gene are SGHRS and YFSETQ. The ends lost 3 bases at V and 5 bases at J; junction bases unmatched: 1. CDR3 length: 12 amino acids.

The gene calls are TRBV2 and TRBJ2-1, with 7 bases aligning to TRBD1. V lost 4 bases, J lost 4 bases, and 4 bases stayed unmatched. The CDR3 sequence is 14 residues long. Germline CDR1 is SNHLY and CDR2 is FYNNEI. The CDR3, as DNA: TGTGCCAGCAGTGCCCGGACAGGATACAATGAGCAGTTCTTC. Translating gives CASSARTGYNEQFF. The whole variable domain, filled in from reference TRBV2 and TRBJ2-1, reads EPEVTQTPSHQVTQMGQEVILRCVPISNHLYFYWYRQILGQKVEFLVSFYNNEISEKSEIFDDQFSVERPDGSNFTLKIRSTKLEDSAMYFCASSARTGYNEQFFGPGTRLTVL.

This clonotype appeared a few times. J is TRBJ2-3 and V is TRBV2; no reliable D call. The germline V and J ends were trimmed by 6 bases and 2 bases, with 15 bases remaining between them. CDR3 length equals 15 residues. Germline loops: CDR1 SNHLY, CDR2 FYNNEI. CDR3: CASSPWGSFTDTQYF. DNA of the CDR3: TGTGCCAGCAGCCCCTGGGGTAGTTTCACAGATACGCAGTATTTT.

The CDR3 DNA is TGTGCCAGCCCCCCTCTAGAAACGACCAAGGGTGAGCAGTTCTTC. Protein product: CASPPLETTKGEQFF. The J gene is TRBJ2-1, the V gene TRBV25-1; D gene unclear. Per germline, CDR1 MGHDK and CDR2 SYGVNS. V shed 8 bases and J shed 9 bases, with 23 bases lying between them. The CDR3 runs 15 residues.

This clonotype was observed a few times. The CDR3 DNA reads TGCAGCGTCTACAGGGGAGAGACCCAGTACTTC. This encodes CSVYRGETQYF. The rearrangement links TRBV29-1 to TRBJ2-5; TRBD1 aligns across 7 bases. Germline V CDR1 and CDR2: SQVTM, ANQGSEA. The trim removed 6 bases at V and 4 bases at J, leaving 2 bases unmatched. This CDR3 has 11 amino acids.

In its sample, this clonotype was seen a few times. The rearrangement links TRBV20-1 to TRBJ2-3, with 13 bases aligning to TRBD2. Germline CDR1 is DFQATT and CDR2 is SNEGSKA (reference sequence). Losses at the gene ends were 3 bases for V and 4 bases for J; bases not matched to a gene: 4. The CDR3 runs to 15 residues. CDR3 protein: CSARGLAGRSDTQYF. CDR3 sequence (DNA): TGCAGTGCTAGGGGACTAGCGGGACGATCAGATACGCAGTATTTT.

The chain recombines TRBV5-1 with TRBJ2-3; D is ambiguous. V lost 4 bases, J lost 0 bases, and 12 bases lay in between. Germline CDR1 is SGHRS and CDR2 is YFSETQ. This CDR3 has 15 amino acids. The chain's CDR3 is CASSKTGTSTDTQYF. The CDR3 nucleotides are TGCGCCAGCAGCAAGACTGGAACTAGCACAGATACGCAGTATTTT.

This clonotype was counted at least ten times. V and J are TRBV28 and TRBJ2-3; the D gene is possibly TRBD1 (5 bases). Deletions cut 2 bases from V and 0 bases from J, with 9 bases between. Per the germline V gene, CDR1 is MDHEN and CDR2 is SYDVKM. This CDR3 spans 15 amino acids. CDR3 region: CASSLRQGSTDTQYF. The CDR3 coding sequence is TGTGCCAGCAGTTTAAGGCAGGGTAGCACAGATACGCAGTATTTT.

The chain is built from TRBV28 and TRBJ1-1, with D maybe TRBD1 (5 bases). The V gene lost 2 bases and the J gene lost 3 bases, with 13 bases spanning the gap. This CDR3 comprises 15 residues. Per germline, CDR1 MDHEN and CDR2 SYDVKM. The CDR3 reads CASSLGRGGDTEAFF. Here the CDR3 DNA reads TGTGCCAGCAGTTTAGGGAGGGGCGGAGACACTGAAGCTTTCTTT.

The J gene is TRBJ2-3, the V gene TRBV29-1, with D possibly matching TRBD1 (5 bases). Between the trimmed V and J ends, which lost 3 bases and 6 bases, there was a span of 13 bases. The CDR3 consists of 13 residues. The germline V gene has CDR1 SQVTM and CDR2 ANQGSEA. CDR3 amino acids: CSVDPGYLDTQYF. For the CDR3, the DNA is TGCAGCGTTGATCCAGGGTATCTCGATACGCAGTATTTT.

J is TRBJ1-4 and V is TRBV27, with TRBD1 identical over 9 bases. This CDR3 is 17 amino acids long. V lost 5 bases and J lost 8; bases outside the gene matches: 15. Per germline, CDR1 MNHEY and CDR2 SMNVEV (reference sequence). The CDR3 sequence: CASSKLAVDRGREKLFF. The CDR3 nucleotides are TGTGCCAGCAGTAAGCTCGCTGTGGACAGGGGCCGAGAAAAACTGTTTTTT.